The present T cell receptor (beta chain) was sequenced within a study of CD8 T cells in Susac syndrome. The CDR3 sequence is 14 residues long. V lost 5 bases to trimming and J lost 3 bases, with 14 bases between them. With random hexamers, reverse transcription was performed on about 0.45 to 1 ug of RNA. Each CDR3 protein gets one entry after TCRdb re-called the immunoSEQ multiplex PCR reads with MiXCR. Here the sample spans approximately 76,000 distinct CDR3 sequences, over 85% being singletons. Relapsing-remitting disease, either stable or active, was present in the treatment-naive patients who were the multiple sclerosis controls. This clonotype is a singleton in its sample.

This receptor was taken from a human donor with multiple sclerosis. This chain uses TRBV12-3 or TRBV12-4 with TRBJ2-7, with D tentatively TRBD1 or TRBD2 (5 bases each). The specimen was CD8+ T cells from PBMCs. The CDR3 region is CASSRTGRRYEQYF. The DNA of the CDR3 is TGTGCCAGCAGTCGGACGGGACGCCGCTACGAGCAGTACTTC.